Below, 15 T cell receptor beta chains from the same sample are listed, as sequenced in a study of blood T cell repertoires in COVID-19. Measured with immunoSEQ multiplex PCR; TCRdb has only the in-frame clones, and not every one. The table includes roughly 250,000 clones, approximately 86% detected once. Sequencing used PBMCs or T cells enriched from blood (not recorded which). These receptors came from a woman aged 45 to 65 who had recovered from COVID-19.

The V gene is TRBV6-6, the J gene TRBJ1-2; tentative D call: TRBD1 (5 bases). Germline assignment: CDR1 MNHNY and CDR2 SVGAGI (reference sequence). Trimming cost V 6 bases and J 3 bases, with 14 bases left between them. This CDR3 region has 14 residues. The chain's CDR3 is CASSPRTFHYGYTF. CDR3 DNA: TGTGCCAGCAGCCCCAGGACATTCCACTATGGCTACACCTTC.

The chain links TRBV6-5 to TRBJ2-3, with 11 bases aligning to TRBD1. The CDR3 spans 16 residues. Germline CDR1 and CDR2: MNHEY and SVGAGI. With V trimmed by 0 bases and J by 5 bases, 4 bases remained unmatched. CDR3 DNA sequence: TGTGCCAGCAGTTACTCCGGACAGGGGGCCGGAGATACGCAGTATTTT. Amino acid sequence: CASSYSGQGAGDTQYF.

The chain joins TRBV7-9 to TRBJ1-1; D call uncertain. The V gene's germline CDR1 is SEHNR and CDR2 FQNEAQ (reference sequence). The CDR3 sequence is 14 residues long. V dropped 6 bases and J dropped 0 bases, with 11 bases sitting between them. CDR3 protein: CASSKEQMNTEAFF. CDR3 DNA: TGTGCCAGCAGTAAGGAACAGATGAACACTGAAGCTTTCTTT.

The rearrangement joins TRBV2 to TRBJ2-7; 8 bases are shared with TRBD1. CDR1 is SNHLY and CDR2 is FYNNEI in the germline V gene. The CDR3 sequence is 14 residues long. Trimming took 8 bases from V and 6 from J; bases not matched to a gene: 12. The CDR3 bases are TGTGCCAGCTTCCCCCGGACAGGGATAGGCGAGCAGTACTTC. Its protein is CASFPRTGIGEQYF. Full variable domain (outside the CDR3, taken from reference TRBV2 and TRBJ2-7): EPEVTQTPSHQVTQMGQEVILRCVPISNHLYFYWYRQILGQKVEFLVSFYNNEISEKSEIFDDQFSVERPDGSNFTLKIRSTKLEDSAMYFCASFPRTGIGEQYFGPGTRLTVT.

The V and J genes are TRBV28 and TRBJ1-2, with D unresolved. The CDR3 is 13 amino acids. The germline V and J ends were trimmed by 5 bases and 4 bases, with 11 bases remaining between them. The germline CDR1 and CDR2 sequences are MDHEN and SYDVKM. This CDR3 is CASSPGRSYGYTF. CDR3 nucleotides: TGTGCCAGCAGTCCTGGCAGGTCCTATGGCTACACCTTC.

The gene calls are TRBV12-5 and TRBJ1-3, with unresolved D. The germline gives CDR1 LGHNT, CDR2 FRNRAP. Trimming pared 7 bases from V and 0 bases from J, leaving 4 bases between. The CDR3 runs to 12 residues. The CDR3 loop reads CASANSGNTIYF. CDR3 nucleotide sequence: TGTGCTAGTGCAAACTCTGGAAACACCATATATTTT. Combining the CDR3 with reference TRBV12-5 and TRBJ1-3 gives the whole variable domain DARVTQTPRHKVTEMGQEVTMRCQPILGHNTVFWYRQTMMQGLELLAYFRNRAPLDDSGMPKDRFSAEMPDATLATLKIQPSEPRDSAVYFCASANSGNTIYFGEGSWLTVV.

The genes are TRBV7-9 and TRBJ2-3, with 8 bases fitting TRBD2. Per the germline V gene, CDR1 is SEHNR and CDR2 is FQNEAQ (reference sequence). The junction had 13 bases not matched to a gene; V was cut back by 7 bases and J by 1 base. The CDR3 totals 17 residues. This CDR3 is CASTLLGLAGGTDTQYF. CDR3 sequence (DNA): TGTGCCAGCACCCTGTTGGGGCTAGCGGGCGGCACAGATACGCAGTATTTT.

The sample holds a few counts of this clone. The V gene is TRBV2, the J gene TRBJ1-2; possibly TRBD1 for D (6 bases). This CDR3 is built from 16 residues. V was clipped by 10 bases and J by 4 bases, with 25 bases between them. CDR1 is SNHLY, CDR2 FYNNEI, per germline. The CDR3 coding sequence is TGTGCCACTCGCAGGGAGGGGAGCGGAGGGGGCTATGGCTACACCTTC. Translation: CATRREGSGGGYGYTF.

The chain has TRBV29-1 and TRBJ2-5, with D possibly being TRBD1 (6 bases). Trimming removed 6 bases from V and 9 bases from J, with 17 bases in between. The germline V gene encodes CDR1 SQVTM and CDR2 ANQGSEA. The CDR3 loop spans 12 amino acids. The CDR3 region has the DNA TGCAGCGTCCTGAGACAGGTTGAGGCCCAGTACTTC. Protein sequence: CSVLRQVEAQYF.

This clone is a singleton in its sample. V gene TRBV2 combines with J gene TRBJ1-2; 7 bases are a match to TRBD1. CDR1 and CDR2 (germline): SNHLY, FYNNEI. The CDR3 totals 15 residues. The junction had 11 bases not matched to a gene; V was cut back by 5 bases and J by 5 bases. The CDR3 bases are TGTGCCAGCAGTACCTACCTAGCGACAGGGTATGGCTACACCTTC. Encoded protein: CASSTYLATGYGYTF.

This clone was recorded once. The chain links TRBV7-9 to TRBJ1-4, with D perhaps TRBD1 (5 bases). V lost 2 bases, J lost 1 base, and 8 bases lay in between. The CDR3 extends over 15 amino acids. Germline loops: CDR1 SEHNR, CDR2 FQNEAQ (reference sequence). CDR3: CASSLWGVTNEKLFF. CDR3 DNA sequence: TGTGCCAGCAGCTTATGGGGGGTAACTAATGAAAAACTGTTTTTT.

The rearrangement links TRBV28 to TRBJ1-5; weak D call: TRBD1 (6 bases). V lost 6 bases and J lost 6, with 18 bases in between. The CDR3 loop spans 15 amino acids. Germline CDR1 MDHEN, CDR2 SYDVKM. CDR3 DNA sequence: TGTGCCAGCAGGACAAATCGCCAGGGGTTTCAGCCCCAGCATTTT. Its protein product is CASRTNRQGFQPQHF.

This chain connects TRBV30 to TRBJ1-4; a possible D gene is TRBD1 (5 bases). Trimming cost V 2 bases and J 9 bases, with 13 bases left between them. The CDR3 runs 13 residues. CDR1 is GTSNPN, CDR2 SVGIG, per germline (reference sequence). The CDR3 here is CAWSPGLRQKLFF. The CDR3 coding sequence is TGTGCCTGGAGTCCGGGACTAAGGCAAAAACTGTTTTTT. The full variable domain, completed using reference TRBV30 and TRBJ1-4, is SQTIHQWPATLVQPVGSPLSLECTVEGTSNPNLYWYRQAAGRGLQLLFYSVGIGQISSEVPQNLSASRPQDRQFILSSKKLLLSDSGFYLCAWSPGLRQKLFFGSGTQLSVL.

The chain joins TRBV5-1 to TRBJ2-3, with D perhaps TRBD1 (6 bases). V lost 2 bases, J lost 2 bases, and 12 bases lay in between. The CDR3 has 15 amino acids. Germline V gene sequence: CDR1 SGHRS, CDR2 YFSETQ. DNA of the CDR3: TGCGCCAGCAGCTTTGGGACATACAACACAGATACGCAGTATTTT. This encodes CASSFGTYNTDTQYF.

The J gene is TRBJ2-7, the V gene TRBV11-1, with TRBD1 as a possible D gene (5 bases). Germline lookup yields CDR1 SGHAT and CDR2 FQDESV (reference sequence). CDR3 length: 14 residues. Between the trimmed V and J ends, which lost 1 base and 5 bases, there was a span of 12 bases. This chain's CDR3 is CASSLDRSIDEQYF. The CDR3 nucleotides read TGTGCCAGCAGCTTAGACAGGAGCATAGACGAGCAGTACTTC. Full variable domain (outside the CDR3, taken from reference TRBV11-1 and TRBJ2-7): EAEVAQSPRYKITEKSQAVAFWCDPISGHATLYWYRQILGQGPELLVQFQDESVVDDSQLPKDRFSAERLKGVDSTLKIQPAELGDSAMYLCASSLDRSIDEQYFGPGTRLTVT.